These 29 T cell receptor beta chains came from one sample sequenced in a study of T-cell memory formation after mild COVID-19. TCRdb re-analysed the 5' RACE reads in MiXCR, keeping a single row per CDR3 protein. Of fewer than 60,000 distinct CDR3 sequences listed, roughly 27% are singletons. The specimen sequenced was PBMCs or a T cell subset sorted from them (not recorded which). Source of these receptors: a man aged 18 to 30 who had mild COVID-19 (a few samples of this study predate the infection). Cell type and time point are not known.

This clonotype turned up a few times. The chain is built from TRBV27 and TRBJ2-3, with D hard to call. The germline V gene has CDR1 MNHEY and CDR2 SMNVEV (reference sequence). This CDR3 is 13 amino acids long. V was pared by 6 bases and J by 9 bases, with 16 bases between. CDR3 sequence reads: CASSPGSQITQYF. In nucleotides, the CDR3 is TGTGCCAGCAGCCCCGGTAGTCAAATAACGCAGTATTTT.

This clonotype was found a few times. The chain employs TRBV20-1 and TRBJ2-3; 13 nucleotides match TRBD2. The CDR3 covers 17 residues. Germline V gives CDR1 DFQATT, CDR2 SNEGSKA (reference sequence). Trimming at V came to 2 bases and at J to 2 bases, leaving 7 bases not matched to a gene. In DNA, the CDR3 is TGCAGTGCTAGATCCAAGGGACTAGCGGGGTACACAGATACGCAGTATTTT. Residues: CSARSKGLAGYTDTQYF.

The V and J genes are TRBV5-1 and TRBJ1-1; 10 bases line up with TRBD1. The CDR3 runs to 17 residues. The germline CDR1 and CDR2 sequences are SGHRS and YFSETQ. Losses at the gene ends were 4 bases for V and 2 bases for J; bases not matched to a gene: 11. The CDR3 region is CASSAPGTGDGNTEAFF. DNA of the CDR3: TGCGCCAGCAGCGCCCCCGGGACAGGGGATGGTAACACTGAAGCTTTCTTT.

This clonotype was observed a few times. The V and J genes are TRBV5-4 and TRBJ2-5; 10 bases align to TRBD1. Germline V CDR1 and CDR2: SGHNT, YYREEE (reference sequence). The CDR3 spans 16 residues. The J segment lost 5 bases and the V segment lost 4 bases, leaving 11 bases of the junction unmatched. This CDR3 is CASSIGGQGGRETQYF. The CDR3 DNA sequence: TGTGCCAGCAGCATCGGAGGACAGGGGGGACGTGAGACCCAGTACTTC. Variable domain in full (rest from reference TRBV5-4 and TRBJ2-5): ETGVTQSPTHLIKTRGQQVTLRCSSQSGHNTVSWYQQALGQGPQFIFQYYREEENGRGNFPPRFSGLQFPNYSSELNVNALELDDSALYLCASSIGGQGGRETQYFGPGTRLLVL.

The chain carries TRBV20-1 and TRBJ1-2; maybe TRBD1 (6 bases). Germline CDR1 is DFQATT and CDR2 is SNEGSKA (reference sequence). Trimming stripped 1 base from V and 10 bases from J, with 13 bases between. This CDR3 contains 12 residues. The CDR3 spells CSARGQGITYTF. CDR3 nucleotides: TGCAGTGCTAGAGGCCAGGGGATTACCTACACCTTC.

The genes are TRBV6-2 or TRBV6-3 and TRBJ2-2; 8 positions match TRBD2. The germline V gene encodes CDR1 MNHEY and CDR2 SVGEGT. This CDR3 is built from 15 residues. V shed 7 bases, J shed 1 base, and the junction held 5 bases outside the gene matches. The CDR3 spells CASTAGAMNTGELFF. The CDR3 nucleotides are TGTGCCAGCACAGCGGGGGCTATGAACACCGGGGAGCTGTTTTTT.

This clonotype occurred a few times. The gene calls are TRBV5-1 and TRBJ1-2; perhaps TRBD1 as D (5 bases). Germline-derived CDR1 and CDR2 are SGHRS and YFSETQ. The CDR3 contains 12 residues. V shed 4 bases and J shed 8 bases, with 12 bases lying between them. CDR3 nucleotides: TGCGCCAGCAGCACGGACGGGGGAGGCTACACCTTC. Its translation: CASSTDGGGYTF.

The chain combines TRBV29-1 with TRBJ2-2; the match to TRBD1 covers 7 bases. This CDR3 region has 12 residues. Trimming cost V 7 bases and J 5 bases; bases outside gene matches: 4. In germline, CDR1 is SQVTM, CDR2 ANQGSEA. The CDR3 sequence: CSGTGGTGELFF. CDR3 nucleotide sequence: TGCAGCGGGACAGGTGGAACCGGGGAGCTGTTTTTT.

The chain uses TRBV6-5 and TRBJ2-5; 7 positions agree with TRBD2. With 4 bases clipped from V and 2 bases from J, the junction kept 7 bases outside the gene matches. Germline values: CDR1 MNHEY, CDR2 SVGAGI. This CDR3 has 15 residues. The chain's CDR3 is CASSSGGGTQETQYF. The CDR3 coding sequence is TGTGCCAGCAGTTCCGGCGGGGGAACGCAAGAGACCCAGTACTTC.

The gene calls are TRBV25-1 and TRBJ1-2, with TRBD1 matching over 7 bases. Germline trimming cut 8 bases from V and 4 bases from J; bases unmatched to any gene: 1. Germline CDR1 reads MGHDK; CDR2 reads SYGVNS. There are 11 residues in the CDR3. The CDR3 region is CASWTGYGYTF. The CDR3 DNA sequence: TGTGCCAGCTGGACAGGCTATGGCTACACCTTC.

CDR3 DNA: TGTGCCAGCACCAGGGGTTCCTACGAGCAGTACGTC. Protein sequence: CASTRGSYEQYV. The chain recombines TRBV27 with TRBJ2-7; D possibly corresponds to TRBD1 (6 bases). Germline values: CDR1 MNHEY, CDR2 SMNVEV (reference sequence). The CDR3 is 12 residues long. The ends were cut back, 7 bases at V and 1 base at J, with 8 bases in the middle.

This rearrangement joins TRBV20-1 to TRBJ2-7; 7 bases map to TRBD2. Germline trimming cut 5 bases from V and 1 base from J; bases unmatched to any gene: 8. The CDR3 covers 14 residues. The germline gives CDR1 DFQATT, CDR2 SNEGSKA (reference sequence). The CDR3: CSAVGGNGSYEQYV. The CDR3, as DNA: TGCAGTGCTGTCGGGGGGAATGGATCCTACGAGCAGTACGTC.

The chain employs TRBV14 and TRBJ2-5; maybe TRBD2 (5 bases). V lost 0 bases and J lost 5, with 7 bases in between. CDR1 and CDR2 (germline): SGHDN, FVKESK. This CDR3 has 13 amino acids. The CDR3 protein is CASSQDPGETQYF. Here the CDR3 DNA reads TGTGCCAGCAGCCAAGATCCGGGGGAGACCCAGTACTTC.

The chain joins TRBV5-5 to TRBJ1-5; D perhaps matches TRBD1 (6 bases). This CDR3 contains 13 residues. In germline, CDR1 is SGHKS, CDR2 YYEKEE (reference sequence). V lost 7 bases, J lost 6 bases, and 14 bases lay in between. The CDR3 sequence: CASGGAGSQPQHF. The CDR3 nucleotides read TGTGCCAGCGGGGGGGCAGGTTCTCAGCCCCAGCATTTT.

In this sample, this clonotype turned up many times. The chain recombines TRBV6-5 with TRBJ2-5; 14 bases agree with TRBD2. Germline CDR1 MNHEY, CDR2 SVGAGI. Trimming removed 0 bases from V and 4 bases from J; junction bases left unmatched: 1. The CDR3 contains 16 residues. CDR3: CASSYSGTSGGETQYF. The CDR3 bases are TGTGCCAGCAGTTACTCCGGGACTAGCGGGGGAGAGACCCAGTACTTC.

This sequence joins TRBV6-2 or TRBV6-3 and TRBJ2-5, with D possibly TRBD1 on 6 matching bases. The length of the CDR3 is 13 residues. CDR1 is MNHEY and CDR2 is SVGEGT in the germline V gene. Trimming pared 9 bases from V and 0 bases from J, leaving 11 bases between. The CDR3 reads CARAGQNQETQYF. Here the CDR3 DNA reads TGTGCCAGGGCCGGACAGAACCAAGAGACCCAGTACTTC.

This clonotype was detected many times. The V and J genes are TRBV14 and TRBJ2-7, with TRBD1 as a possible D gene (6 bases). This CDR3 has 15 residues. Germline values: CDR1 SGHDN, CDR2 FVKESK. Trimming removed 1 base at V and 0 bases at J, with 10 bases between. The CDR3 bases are TGTGCCAGCAGCCAAGTCCGGGACACCTCCTACGAGCAGTACTTC. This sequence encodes CASSQVRDTSYEQYF. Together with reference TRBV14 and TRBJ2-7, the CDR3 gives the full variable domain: EAGVTQFPSHSVIEKGQTVTLRCDPISGHDNLYWYRRVMGKEIKFLLHFVKESKQDESGMPNNRFLAERTGGTYSTLKVQPAELEDSGVYFCASSQVRDTSYEQYFGPGTRLTVT.

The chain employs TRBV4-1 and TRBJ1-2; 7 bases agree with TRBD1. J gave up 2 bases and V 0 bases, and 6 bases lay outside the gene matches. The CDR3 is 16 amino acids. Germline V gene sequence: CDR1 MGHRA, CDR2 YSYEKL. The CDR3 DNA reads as TGCGCCAGCAGCCAAGATGGGGGACAGACGAACTATGGCTACACCTTC. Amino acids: CASSQDGGQTNYGYTF.

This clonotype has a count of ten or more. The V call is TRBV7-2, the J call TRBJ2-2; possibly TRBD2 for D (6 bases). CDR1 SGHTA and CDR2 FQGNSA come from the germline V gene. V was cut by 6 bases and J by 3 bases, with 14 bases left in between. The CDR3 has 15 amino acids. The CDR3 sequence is CASRVLSGDTGELFF. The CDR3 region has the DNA TGTGCCAGCAGAGTACTTAGCGGAGACACCGGGGAGCTGTTTTTT.

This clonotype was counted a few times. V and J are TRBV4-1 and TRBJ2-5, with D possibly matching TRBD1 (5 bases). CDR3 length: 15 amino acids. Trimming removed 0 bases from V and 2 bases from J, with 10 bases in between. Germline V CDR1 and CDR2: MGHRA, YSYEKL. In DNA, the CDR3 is TGCGCCAGCAGCCAAGATATCCAGGGACAAGAGACCCAGTACTTC. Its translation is CASSQDIQGQETQYF.

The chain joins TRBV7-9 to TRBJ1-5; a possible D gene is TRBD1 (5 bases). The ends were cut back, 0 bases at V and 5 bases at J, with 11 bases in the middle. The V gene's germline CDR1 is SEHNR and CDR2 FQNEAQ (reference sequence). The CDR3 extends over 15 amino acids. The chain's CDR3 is CASSLAQGTDQPQHF. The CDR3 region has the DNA TGTGCCAGCAGCTTAGCCCAGGGTACCGATCAGCCCCAGCATTTT.

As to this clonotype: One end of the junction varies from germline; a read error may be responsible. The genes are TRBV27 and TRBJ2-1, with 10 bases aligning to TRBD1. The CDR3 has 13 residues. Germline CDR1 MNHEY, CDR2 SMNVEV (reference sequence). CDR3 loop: CASSPAGTGEMVF. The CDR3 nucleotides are TGTGCCAGCAGTCCAGCCGGGACAGGGGAAATGGTCTTC.

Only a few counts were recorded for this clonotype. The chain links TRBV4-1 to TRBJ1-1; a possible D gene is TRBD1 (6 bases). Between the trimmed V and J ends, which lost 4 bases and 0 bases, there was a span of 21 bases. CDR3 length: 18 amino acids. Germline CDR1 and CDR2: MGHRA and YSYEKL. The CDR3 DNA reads TGCGCCAGCAGCCGACCCCAGGGGATATATCCCCTGAACACTGAAGCTTTCTTT. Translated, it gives CASSRPQGIYPLNTEAFF.

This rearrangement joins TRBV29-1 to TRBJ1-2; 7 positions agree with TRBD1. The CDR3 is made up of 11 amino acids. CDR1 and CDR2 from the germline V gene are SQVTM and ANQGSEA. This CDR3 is CTTDRDYGYTF. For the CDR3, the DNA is TGCACCACAGACAGGGACTATGGCTACACCTTC.

CDR3 residues: CASSLSSLDTQYF. CDR3 nucleotide sequence: TGTGCCAGCAGCTTAAGTAGCCTAGATACGCAGTATTTT. The chain is built from TRBV7-9 and TRBJ2-3; D gene unclear. With 2 bases removed from V and 5 bases from J, the gap between germline ends came to 8 bases. Looked up from germline, CDR1 is SEHNR and CDR2 is FQNEAQ (reference sequence). The CDR3 is made up of 13 amino acids.

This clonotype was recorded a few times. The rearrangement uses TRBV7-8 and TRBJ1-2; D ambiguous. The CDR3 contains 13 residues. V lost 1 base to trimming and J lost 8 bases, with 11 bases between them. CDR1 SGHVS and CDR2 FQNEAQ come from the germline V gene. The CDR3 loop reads CASSLDTVYGYTF. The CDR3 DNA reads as TGTGCCAGCAGCTTAGACACGGTCTACGGCTACACCTTC.

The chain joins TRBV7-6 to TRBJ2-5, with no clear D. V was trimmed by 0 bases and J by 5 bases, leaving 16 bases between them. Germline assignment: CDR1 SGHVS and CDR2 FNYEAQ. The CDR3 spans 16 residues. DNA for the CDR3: TGTGCCAGCAGCTTAGCGTATCCTGGGTCGGGTGAGACCCAGTACTTC. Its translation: CASSLAYPGSGETQYF.

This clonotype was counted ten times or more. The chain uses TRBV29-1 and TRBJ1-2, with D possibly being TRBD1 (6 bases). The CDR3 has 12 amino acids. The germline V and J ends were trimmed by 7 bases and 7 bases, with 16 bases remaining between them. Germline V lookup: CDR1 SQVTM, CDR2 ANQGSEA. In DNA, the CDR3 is TGCAGCGGCCTACAGGGCCCTAGTGGCTACACCTTC. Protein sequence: CSGLQGPSGYTF.

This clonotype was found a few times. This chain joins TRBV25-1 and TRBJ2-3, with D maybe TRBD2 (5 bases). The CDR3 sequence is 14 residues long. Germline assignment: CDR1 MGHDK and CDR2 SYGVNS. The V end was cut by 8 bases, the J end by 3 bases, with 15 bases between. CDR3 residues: CASSMSEGTDTQYF. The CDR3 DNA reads TGTGCCAGCTCGATGTCCGAGGGTACAGATACGCAGTATTTT.